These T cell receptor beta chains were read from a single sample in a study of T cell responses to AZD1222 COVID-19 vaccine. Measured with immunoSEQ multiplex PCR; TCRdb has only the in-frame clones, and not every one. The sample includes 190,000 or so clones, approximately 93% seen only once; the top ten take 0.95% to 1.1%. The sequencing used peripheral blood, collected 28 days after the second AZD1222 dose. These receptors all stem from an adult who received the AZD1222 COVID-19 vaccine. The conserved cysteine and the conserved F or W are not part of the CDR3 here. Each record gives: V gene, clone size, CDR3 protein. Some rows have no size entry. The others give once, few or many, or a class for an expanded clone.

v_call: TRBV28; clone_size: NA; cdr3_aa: ASGAWGGKGTNEKLF
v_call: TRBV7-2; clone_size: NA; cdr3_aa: ASSPRRGSGGPETQY
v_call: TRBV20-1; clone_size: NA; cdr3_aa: SARVRGLYP
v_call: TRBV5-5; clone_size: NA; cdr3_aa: ASSLGHRDTGYT
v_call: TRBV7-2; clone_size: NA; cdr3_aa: ASSPLKGAGRSYEQY
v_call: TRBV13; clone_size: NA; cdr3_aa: ASSSGRRRDTQY
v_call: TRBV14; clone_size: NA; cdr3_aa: ASSQDGAGGEQY
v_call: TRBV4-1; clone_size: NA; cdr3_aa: ASSRGLSYEQY
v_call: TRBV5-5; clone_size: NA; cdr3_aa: ASSLGSSNQPQH
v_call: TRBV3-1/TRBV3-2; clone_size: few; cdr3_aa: ASSQVTVSYEQY
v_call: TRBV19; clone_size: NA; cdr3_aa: ASRTFGSYGYT
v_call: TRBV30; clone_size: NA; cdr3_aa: AWSVAGNNEQF
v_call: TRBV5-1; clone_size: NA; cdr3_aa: ASSGIITGELF
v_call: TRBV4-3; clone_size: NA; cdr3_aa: ASSQESAGGLPTQY
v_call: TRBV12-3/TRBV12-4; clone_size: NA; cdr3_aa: ASSPPAGEEAF
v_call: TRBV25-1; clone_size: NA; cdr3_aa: ASSEYGTGGGYT
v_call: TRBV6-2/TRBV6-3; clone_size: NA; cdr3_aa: ASSPAVGVGRTEAF
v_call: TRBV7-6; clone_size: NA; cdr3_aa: ASSLAGAKEKLF
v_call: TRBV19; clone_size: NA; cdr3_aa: ASSMDRGSNQPQH
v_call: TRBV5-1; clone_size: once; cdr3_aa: ASSFRGQGVQETQY
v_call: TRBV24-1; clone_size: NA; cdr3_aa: ATSDPGQGSTNEKLF
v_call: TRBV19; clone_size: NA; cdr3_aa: ASSMARTMEKLF
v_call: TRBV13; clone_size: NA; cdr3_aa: ASSFFGDQPQH
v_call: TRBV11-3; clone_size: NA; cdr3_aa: ASSAGTTHTQY
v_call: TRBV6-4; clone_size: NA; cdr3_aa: ASSDKRTSGGPFNEQF